This T cell receptor (beta chain) was observed in a study of blood T cells in healthy people across ages. This clonotype was counted at least ten times. Its antigen remains unknown. Each donor had approximately 10 milliliters of peripheral blood drawn. The CDR3 is 14 amino acids. The germline V gene encodes CDR1 SGHTA and CDR2 FQGNSA. With 4 bases clipped from V and 1 base from J, the junction kept 3 bases outside the gene matches. A second PCR of roughly 6 to 12 cycles used a sample-barcoded 5' primer and a J-beta primer mix. Per-sample output comprised a minimum of 3 million paired-end reads containing CDR3. Via MiXCR, TCRdb re-called the 5' RACE reads, giving one row per CDR3 protein. The sample contains about 650,000 distinct CDR3 sequences, roughly 32% of which appear only once. Study outcomes and limitations: CMV infection status of these donors was not known.

This clonotype was sampled from an elderly woman in good health. Sequences were obtained from blood. This chain uses TRBV7-2 with TRBJ2-5, with 7 bases that match TRBD1. The CDR3 DNA follows: TGTGCCAGCAGCTCGGGACAGTTCCAAGAGACCCAGTACTTC. Translation gives CASSSGQFQETQYF.